The present T cell receptor beta chain was sequenced within a study of blood T cell repertoires in COVID-19. For the study at large: Sample material is recorded as cDNA or gDNA derived from T cells, B-cell-depleted T cells, or PBMCs.

Trimming pared 0 bases from V and 2 bases from J, leaving 8 bases between. The V gene's germline CDR1 is SGHTA and CDR2 FQGTGA. The CDR3 is made up of 15 amino acids. TCRdb's table, derived via immunoSEQ multiplex PCR, lists solely in-frame clones and lacks some. Here the sample spans about 250,000 clones, roughly 85% being singletons. The chain has TRBV7-3 and TRBJ2-1; no clear D gene. This sequence originates from a woman aged 50 to 65 with acute COVID-19. The sample was PBMCs or T cells enriched from blood (not recorded which). CDR3 DNA: TGTGCCAGCAGCTTAACGCAGAACACCTACAATGAGCAGTTCTTC. Encoded protein: CASSLTQNTYNEQFF.